This T cell receptor beta chain is from a study of blood T cell repertoires in COVID-19. Overall study context: Acute and convalescent COVID-19 samples came from the United States, Italy and Spain.

In the original processing: Amplification of reference gene primers was used by the study to estimate nucleated cell counts. TCRdb's copy holds only in-frame clones and misses some; the assay was immunoSEQ multiplex PCR. The V and J calls and the clone size are those of that table, but D and trimming were determined from the DNA. This sample has more than 200,000 clones, with 80% found just once. The specimen was PBMCs or T cells enriched from blood (not recorded which). The source of this sequence is a woman in her forties with acute COVID-19.

In DNA, the CDR3 is TGTGCCAGCAGCCAAGTCGCCACCGGTGGCTATGGCTACACCTTC. Protein sequence: CASSQVATGGYGYTF. The chain joins TRBV3-1 (or the pseudogene TRBV3-2) to TRBJ1-2; D gene unclear. Trimming removed 1 base from V and 4 bases from J, with 13 bases in between. Per germline, CDR1 LGHDT and CDR2 YNNKEL (reference sequence). This CDR3 comprises 15 residues.